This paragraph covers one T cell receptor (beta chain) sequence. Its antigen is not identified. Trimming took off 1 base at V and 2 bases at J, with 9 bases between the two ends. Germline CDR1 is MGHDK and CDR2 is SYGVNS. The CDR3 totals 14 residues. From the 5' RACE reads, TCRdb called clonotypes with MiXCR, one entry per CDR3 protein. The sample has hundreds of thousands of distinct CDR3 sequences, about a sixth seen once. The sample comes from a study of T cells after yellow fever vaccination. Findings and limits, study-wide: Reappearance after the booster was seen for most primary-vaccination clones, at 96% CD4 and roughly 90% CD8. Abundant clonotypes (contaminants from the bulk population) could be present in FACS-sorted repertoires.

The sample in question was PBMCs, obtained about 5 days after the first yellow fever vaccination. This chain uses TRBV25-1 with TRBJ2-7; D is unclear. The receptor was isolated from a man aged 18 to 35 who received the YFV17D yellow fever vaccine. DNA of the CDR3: TGTGCCAGCAGTGAATTCGACACCCCCTACGAGCAGTACTTC. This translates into CASSEFDTPYEQYF.